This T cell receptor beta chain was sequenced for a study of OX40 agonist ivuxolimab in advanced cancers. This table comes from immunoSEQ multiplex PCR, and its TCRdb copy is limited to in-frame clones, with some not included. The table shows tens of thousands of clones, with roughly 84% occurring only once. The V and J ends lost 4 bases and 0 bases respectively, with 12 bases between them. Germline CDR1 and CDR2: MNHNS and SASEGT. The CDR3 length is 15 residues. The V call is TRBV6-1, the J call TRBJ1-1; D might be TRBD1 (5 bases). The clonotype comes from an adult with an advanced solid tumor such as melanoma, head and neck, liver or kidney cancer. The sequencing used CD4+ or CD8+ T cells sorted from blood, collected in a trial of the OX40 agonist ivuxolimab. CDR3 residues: CASSAKGLLNTEAFF. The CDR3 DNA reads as TGTGCCAGCAGTGCGAAGGGACTGCTGAACACTGAAGCTTTCTTT.